These T cell receptor beta chains were read from a single sample in a study of T cell clonotyping in hematopoietic cell transplantation. Libraries were prepared by immunoSEQ multiplex PCR; TCRdb keeps only in-frame clonotypes and omits some of them. Among about 41,000 clones, about 85% were seen once, and the ten largest hold around 2.9%. The starting material was peripheral blood mononuclear cells, obtained before stem cell transplant. The receptors shown here come from a man aged 55 to 70 with acute myeloid leukemia. Some clones in this sample may be carry-over from other donors' samples. Both conserved end residues are part of each CDR3. Size is omitted from some rows. Given values are once, few, many or a class for expanded clones.

TRBV7-9,.,10,CASSSLQLFF
TRBV18,.,17,CASSPRQSRGGQETQYF
TRBV7-8,once,15,CASSLVYGNTGELFF
TRBV7-8,.,15,CASSLGGREVEKLFF
TRBV15,once,14,CATSSGSGAETQYF
TRBV6-5,.,14,CASSYGGSHYEQYF
TRBV10-3,few,17,CAISAGTGVGSNQPQHF
TRBV2,.,14,CASSRQGAGETQYF
TRBV29-1,once,13,CSVSDRLNTEAFF
TRBV7-2,.,16,CASSPRASTTAGELFF
TRBV19,.,15,CASSGTGGGNQPQHF
TRBV19,.,20,CASSTALPGRRRQTNYGYTF
TRBV11-2,.,16,CASSPGLSSGANVLTF
TRBV5-1,.,15,CASSSMTGGEEKLFF
TRBV4-2,.,15,CASSYAQANTDTQYF
TRBV28,.,12,CASSEPRDEQYF
TRBV7-2,.,15,CASSLGAGINYGYTF
TRBV6-5,.,11,CASSGPRGPYF
TRBV19,.,15,CASRRGQAGNQPQHF
TRBV7-2,.,18,CASSMPGLAGGSYNEQFF
TRBV29-1,.,12,CSVVGQNYEQYF
TRBV29-1,.,13,CSVGDSGANVLTF